This T cell receptor beta chain was documented in a study of PD-1 blockade in classical Hodgkin lymphoma. Trimming took 5 bases from V and 0 from J; bases not matched to a gene: 10. The CDR3 spans 17 residues. The germline gives CDR1 MGHRA, CDR2 YSYEKL. On this clone: The target antigen is unknown.

Clones were read by immunoSEQ multiplex PCR, and TCRdb kept only the in-frame ones, dropping some. This table has 110,000 or so clones, roughly nine tenths appearing once. Study-level results: Complete responders entered with baseline diversity on par with newly diagnosed patients, the results showed. Baseline TCR diversity was reportedly lower in newly diagnosed patients than healthy donors.

The time point was: cycle 4 day 1 (C4D1), after five to seven weeks of nivolumab. No patient escaped relapse after autologous stem cell transplantation, and brentuximab vedotin exposure varied. Best response was recorded as complete response, partial response or progressive disease. This TCR derives from a human donor with classical Hodgkin lymphoma. The sample consisted of peripheral blood mononuclear cells (PBMCs), taken before the fourth cycle of nivolumab. This chain links TRBV4-1 with TRBJ2-3, with TRBD2 matching 8 bases. The CDR3 region is CASSDGGGRLSTDTQYF. CDR3 DNA sequence: TGCGCCAGCAGCGACGGGGGCGGGAGGCTTAGCACAGATACGCAGTATTTT.